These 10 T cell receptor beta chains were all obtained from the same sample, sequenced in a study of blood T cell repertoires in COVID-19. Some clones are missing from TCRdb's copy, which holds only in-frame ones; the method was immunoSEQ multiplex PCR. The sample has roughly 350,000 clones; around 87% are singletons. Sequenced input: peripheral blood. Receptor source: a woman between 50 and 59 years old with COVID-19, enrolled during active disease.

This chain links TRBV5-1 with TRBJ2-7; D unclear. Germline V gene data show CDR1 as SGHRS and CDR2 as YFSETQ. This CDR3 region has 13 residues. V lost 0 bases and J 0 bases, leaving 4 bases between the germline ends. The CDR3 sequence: CASSLVSSYEQYF. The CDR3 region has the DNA TGCGCCAGCAGCTTGGTCAGCTCCTACGAGCAGTACTTC.

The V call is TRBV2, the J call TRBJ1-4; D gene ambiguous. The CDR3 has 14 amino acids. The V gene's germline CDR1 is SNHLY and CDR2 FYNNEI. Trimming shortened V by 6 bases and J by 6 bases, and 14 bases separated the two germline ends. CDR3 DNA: TGTGCCAGCAGCCAGAGGGTTCGGGATGAAAAACTGTTTTTT. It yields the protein CASSQRVRDEKLFF.

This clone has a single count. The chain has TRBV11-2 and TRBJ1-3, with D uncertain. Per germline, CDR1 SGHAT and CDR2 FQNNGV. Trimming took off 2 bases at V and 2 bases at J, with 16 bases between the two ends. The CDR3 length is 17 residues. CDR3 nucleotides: TGTGCCAGCAGCTTACTTGCCAGACTCCAGACTGGAAACACCATATATTTT. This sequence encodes CASSLLARLQTGNTIYF.

The CDR3 DNA follows: TGTGCCAGCAGTGAATATGGGAGAGGAGAGACCCAGTACTTC. It is translated as CASSEYGRGETQYF. The chain couples TRBV25-1 to TRBJ2-5, with a possible D match to TRBD2 (5 bases). CDR3 length: 14 amino acids. V was cut by 0 bases and J by 4 bases, with 9 bases left in between. The germline CDR1 and CDR2 sequences are MGHDK and SYGVNS.

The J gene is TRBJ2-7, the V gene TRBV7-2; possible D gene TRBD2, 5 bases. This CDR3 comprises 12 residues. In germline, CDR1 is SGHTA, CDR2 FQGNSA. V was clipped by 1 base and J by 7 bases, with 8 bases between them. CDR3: CASSLGRGEQYF. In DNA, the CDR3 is TGTGCCAGCAGCTTAGGTCGGGGAGAGCAGTACTTC. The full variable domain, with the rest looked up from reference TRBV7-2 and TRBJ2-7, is GAGVSQSPSNKVTEKGKDVELRCDPISGHTALYWYRQSLGQGLEFLIYFQGNSAPDKSGLPSDRFSAERTGGSVSTLTIQRTQQEDSAVYLCASSLGRGEQYFGPGTRLTVT.

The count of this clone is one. The CDR3 DNA follows: TGCGCCAGCAGCCGACAGTCCCGAACTCGCACCTCTGGGGCCAACGTCCTGACTTTC. Translated: CASSRQSRTRTSGANVLTF. The J gene is TRBJ2-6, the V gene TRBV5-1; possibly TRBD1 for D (5 bases). The V end was cut by 4 bases, the J end by 0 bases, with 20 bases between. The CDR3 totals 19 residues. Germline-derived CDR1 and CDR2 are SGHRS and YFSETQ.

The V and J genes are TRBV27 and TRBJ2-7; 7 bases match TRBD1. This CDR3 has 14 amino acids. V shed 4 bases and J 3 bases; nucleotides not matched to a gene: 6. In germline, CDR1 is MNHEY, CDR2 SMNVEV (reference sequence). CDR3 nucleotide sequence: TGTGCCAGCAGTTCGAGACAGGGACGCTACGAGCAGTACTTC. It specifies CASSSRQGRYEQYF.

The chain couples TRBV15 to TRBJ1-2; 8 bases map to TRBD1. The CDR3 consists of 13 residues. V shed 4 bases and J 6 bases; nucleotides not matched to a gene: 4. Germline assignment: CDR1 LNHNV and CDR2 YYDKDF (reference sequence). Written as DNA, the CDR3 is TGTGCCACCAGCATCAGGGGGCAACATGGCTACACCTTC. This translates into CATSIRGQHGYTF.

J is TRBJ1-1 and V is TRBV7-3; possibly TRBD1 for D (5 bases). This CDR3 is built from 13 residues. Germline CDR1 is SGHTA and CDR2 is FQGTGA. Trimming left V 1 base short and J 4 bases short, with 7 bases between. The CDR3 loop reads CASSLMGGTEAFF. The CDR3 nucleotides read TGTGCCAGCAGCTTAATGGGGGGCACTGAAGCTTTCTTT.

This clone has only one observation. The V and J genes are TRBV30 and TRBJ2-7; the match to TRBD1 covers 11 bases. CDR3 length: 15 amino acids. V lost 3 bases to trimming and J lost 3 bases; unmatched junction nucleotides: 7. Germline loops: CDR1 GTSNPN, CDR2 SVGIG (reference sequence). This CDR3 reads CAWRPGGTGGYEQYF. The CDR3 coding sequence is TGTGCCTGGAGGCCAGGGGGGACAGGGGGCTACGAGCAGTACTTC.